The 24 T cell receptor beta chains reported below all come from one sample, sequenced in a study of shared clonotypes between healthy human individuals. The method was immunoSEQ multiplex PCR; TCRdb's version includes in-frame clones alone and lacks a portion of them. The sample lists about 1.1 million clones, approximately 75% occurring once. The sequenced sample consisted of memory CD4+ T cells from PBMCs. Stated subset: CD45RA-negative fraction. Receptor source: a man aged 18-30 years in good health. Some clones in this sample may be carry-over from other donors' samples.

The rearrangement uses TRBV7-2 and TRBJ2-2; TRBD1 matches 8 bases. This CDR3 is built from 14 residues. Germline V gene sequence: CDR1 SGHTA, CDR2 FQGNSA. Losses at the gene ends were 2 bases for V and 7 bases for J; bases not matched to a gene: 3. CDR3 bases: TGTGCCAGCAGCTTACGACAGGGGAGCGGGGAGCTGTTTTTT. Its protein is CASSLRQGSGELFF.

CDR3: CASSPGGVSGANVLTF. Written as DNA, the CDR3 is TGTGCCAGCAGCCCCGGGGGGGTCTCTGGGGCCAACGTCCTGACTTTC. This chain links TRBV7-3 with TRBJ2-6; the match to TRBD2 covers 8 bases. J was trimmed by 0 bases and V by 5 bases; bases with no gene match: 3. Per the germline V gene, CDR1 is SGHTA and CDR2 is FQGTGA. This CDR3 is built from 16 residues. Full variable domain (remainder filled in from reference TRBV7-3 and TRBJ2-6): GAGVSQTPSNKVTEKGKYVELRCDPISGHTALYWYRQSLGQGPEFLIYFQGTGAADDSGLPNDRFFAVRPEGSVSTLKIQRTERGDSAVYLCASSPGGVSGANVLTFGAGSRLTVL.

This clone was seen many times. The same CDR3 can be traced to other DNA sequences in this sample. The genes are TRBV30 and TRBJ2-5, with D maybe TRBD1 (6 bases). The CDR3 covers 14 residues. Germline V CDR1 and CDR2: GTSNPN, SVGIG (reference sequence). V gave up 0 bases and J gave up 5 bases, with 13 bases separating them. CDR3 nucleotides: TGTGCCTGGAGTGTACTCCAGGGGCAGGAGACCCAGTACTTC. It translates to CAWSVLQGQETQYF.

This rearrangement joins TRBV5-1 to TRBJ2-3, with D perhaps TRBD1 (5 bases). Germline V gene sequence: CDR1 SGHRS, CDR2 YFSETQ. CDR3 size: 15 residues. V gave up 0 bases and J gave up 1 base, with 9 bases separating them. The CDR3 DNA reads as TGCGCCAGCAGCTTGGAAGGGGCCGGCACAGATACGCAGTATTTT. Translating gives CASSLEGAGTDTQYF.

This clone was observed at least ten times. J is TRBJ2-7 and V is TRBV6-1, with D maybe TRBD1 (6 bases). Germline assignment: CDR1 MNHNS and CDR2 SASEGT. The V end was cut by 5 bases, the J end by 2 bases, with 13 bases between. This CDR3 region has 14 residues. CDR3 amino acids: CASSSIQGTYEQYF. The CDR3 DNA is TGTGCCAGCAGTTCAATTCAGGGGACCTACGAGCAGTACTTC.

V is TRBV5-1 and J is TRBJ1-4; D ambiguous. Germline V CDR1 and CDR2: SGHRS, YFSETQ. Trimming left V 0 bases short and J 0 bases short, with 6 bases between. The CDR3 has 15 residues. CDR3 loop: CASSLGPSTNEKLFF. Here the CDR3 DNA reads TGCGCCAGCAGCTTGGGACCCTCAACTAATGAAAAACTGTTTTTT. Together with reference TRBV5-1 and TRBJ1-4, the CDR3 gives the full variable domain: KAGVTQTPRYLIKTRGQQVTLSCSPISGHRSVSWYQQTPGQGLQFLFEYFSETQRNKGNFPGRFSGRQFSNSRSEMNVSTLELGDSALYLCASSLGPSTNEKLFFGSGTQLSVL.

The J gene is TRBJ2-5, the V gene TRBV10-3; TRBD2 matches at 8 bases. The V gene's germline CDR1 is ENHRY and CDR2 SYGVKD. J was trimmed by 4 bases and V by 9 bases; bases with no gene match: 10. The CDR3 spans 14 residues. The CDR3 loop reads CAMGSGSVRETQYF. The CDR3 bases are TGTGCCATGGGGAGCGGGAGTGTTAGAGAGACCCAGTACTTC.

The chain joins TRBV20-1 to TRBJ2-5, with D possibly TRBD1 on 6 matching bases. V was shortened by 6 bases and J by 7 bases, with 12 bases between the two germline ends. This CDR3 is built from 11 residues. Germline assignment: CDR1 DFQATT and CDR2 SNEGSKA (reference sequence). This chain's CDR3 is CSAESRGTQYF. The CDR3 bases are TGCAGTGCGGAATCCAGGGGGACCCAGTACTTC.

This clone came up a few times. The chain combines TRBV2 with TRBJ1-5; D might be TRBD1 (5 bases). The V end lost 6 bases, the J end lost 7 bases, and 13 bases lay between the germline ends. CDR3 length: 13 amino acids. The germline CDR1 and CDR2 sequences are SNHLY and FYNNEI. CDR3 coding DNA: TGTGCCAGCAGCACGAACAGGTTCCAGCCCCAGCATTTT. Protein: CASSTNRFQPQHF.

In regard to this clone: The junction differs from germline at one of its ends, possibly a read error. This chain joins TRBV6-6 and TRBJ1-2; no clear D. Germline CDR1 MNHNY, CDR2 SVGAGI (reference sequence). The CDR3 is made up of 12 amino acids. CDR3 amino acids: CASSNSPGGHTF. The CDR3 DNA sequence: TGTGCCAGCAGTAACTCGCCAGGTGGTCACACCTTC.

The genes are TRBV7-2 and TRBJ2-2; D not certain. The V and J ends lost 5 bases and 0 bases respectively, with 13 bases between them. The CDR3 is 16 residues long. CDR1 and CDR2 (germline): SGHTA, FQGNSA. CDR3 protein: CASSQMPAANTGELFF. CDR3 coding DNA: TGTGCCAGCAGCCAAATGCCAGCCGCGAACACCGGGGAGCTGTTTTTT.

V is TRBV19 and J is TRBJ2-1; 12 bases line up with TRBD2. Unmatched junction bases numbered 8, after V lost 5 bases and J lost 3 bases. This CDR3 region has 17 residues. CDR1 is LNHDA and CDR2 is SQIVND in the germline V gene (reference sequence). As DNA, the CDR3 is TGTGCCAGTAGTTCCCTTCCGACTAGCGGGAGCTACAATGAGCAGTTCTTC. It specifies CASSSLPTSGSYNEQFF.

Regarding this clone: Other DNA sequences in this sample translate to the same CDR3. The J gene is TRBJ1-3, the V gene TRBV30, with 7 bases aligning to TRBD1. Unmatched junction bases numbered 4, after V lost 2 bases and J lost 0 bases. From germline, CDR1 is GTSNPN and CDR2 SVGIG (reference sequence). There are 15 residues in the CDR3. CDR3 sequence reads: CAWSPGQSSGNTIYF. The CDR3 region has the DNA TGTGCCTGGAGTCCGGGACAGTCCTCTGGAAACACCATATATTTT.

The chain has TRBV7-3 and TRBJ2-5; tentatively, D is TRBD2 (6 bases). Trimming removed 2 bases at V and 5 bases at J, with 15 bases between. Germline lookup yields CDR1 SGHTA and CDR2 FQGTGA. The CDR3 loop spans 15 amino acids. DNA of the CDR3: TGTGCCAGCAGCTTAGGGCGGGGTCCTGGGGAGACCCAGTACTTC. Its translation is CASSLGRGPGETQYF.

CDR3 DNA sequence: TGTGCCAGCAGCCCAAGGACGAGGTCCAATGAGCAGTTCTTC. It translates to CASSPRTRSNEQFF. The V and J genes are TRBV5-4 and TRBJ2-1; no definite D call. V was pared by 4 bases and J by 6 bases, with 14 bases between. The CDR3 covers 14 residues. CDR1 and CDR2 (germline): SGHNT, YYREEE (reference sequence).

V usage is TRBV10-3 and J usage is TRBJ2-7, with 8 bases aligning to TRBD2. There are 14 residues in the CDR3. J gave up 2 bases and V 11 bases, and 11 bases lay outside the gene matches. The V gene's germline CDR1 is ENHRY and CDR2 SYGVKD. CDR3 bases: TGTGCCGTTTCGCCGGGGGGGGAAGCCTACGAGCAGTACTTC. Amino acids: CAVSPGGEAYEQYF.

CDR3: CASGGLLETQYF. Written as DNA, the CDR3 is TGTGCCAGCGGGGGACTTCTAGAGACCCAGTACTTC. V gene TRBV2 combines with J gene TRBJ2-5, with D possibly being TRBD2 (6 bases). There are 12 residues in the CDR3. Germline CDR1 SNHLY, CDR2 FYNNEI. V lost 8 bases and J 4 bases, leaving 11 bases between the germline ends.

V and J are TRBV5-1 and TRBJ2-1; D remains ambiguous. CDR3 size: 15 residues. Per germline, CDR1 SGHRS and CDR2 YFSETQ. V lost 6 bases and J 0 bases, leaving 13 bases between the germline ends. CDR3 coding DNA: TGCGCCAGCACCTTAGAGGATTACTCCTACAATGAGCAGTTCTTC. Translating gives CASTLEDYSYNEQFF.

The J gene is TRBJ2-1, the V gene TRBV11-3; 7 bases agree with TRBD2. CDR3 size: 13 residues. Unmatched junction bases numbered 6, after V lost 8 bases and J lost 5 bases. Per the germline V gene, CDR1 is SGHNT and CDR2 is YENEEA. The CDR3 DNA reads as TGTGCCAGCGGGGGGACTAACGACAATGAGCAGTTCTTC. It translates to CASGGTNDNEQFF.

This sequence joins TRBV30 and TRBJ2-2; 8 bases fit TRBD2. V lost 4 bases to trimming and J lost 7 bases; unmatched junction nucleotides: 14. The V gene's germline CDR1 is GTSNPN and CDR2 SVGIG (reference sequence). The CDR3 loop spans 16 amino acids. The CDR3 sequence: CAWILPGTRVGGELFF. In DNA, the CDR3 is TGTGCCTGGATCCTCCCCGGGACTAGGGTTGGCGGGGAGCTGTTTTTT.

The gene calls are TRBV11-2 and TRBJ2-7; D remains ambiguous. Germline CDR1 and CDR2: SGHAT and FQNNGV. V was pared by 1 base and J by 4 bases, with 8 bases between. The CDR3 contains 13 residues. CDR3 amino acids: CASSLVRPYEQYF. The CDR3 DNA sequence: TGTGCCAGCAGCTTAGTCCGGCCTTACGAGCAGTACTTC. Combining the CDR3 with reference TRBV11-2 and TRBJ2-7 gives the whole variable domain EAGVAQSPRYKIIEKRQSVAFWCNPISGHATLYWYQQILGQGPKLLIQFQNNGVVDDSQLPKDRFSAERLKGVDSTLKIQPAKLEDSAVYLCASSLVRPYEQYFGPGTRLTVT.

The rearrangement uses TRBV20-1 and TRBJ2-1; no reliable D call. V lost 2 bases to trimming and J lost 6 bases, with 5 bases between them. CDR3 length: 11 amino acids. CDR1 and CDR2 from the germline V gene are DFQATT and SNEGSKA (reference sequence). In DNA form, the CDR3 reads TGCAGTGCTAGACCTATCAATGAGCAGTTCTTC. Protein: CSARPINEQFF.

V is TRBV6-1 and J is TRBJ1-1; no clear D. The CDR3 runs 15 residues. The germline V gene encodes CDR1 MNHNS and CDR2 SASEGT. Deletions cut 4 bases from V and 1 base from J, with 13 bases between. CDR3 DNA: TGTGCCAGCAGTGGAAAACGGTTGGGGAACACTGAAGCTTTCTTT. It codes for CASSGKRLGNTEAFF.

This chain joins TRBV9 and TRBJ2-1; D might be TRBD2 (6 bases). The CDR3 runs 15 residues. The germline V gene encodes CDR1 SGDLS and CDR2 YYNGEE. Trimming stripped 3 bases from V and 1 base from J, with 11 bases between. CDR3 sequence reads: CASSATGTSYNEQFF. CDR3 nucleotide sequence: TGTGCCAGCAGCGCCACCGGGACTTCCTACAATGAGCAGTTCTTC.